Shown below are 31 T cell receptor beta chains from a single sample sequenced in a study of blood T cell repertoires in COVID-19. The method was immunoSEQ multiplex PCR; TCRdb's version includes in-frame clones alone and lacks a portion of them. The table lists fewer than 250,000 clones, 76% of them singletons, with around 16% in the top ten. The source material was PBMCs or T cells enriched from blood (not recorded which). The receptors stem from a woman in her fifties or sixties with acute COVID-19.

This clone appeared a few times. The chain has TRBV25-1 and TRBJ1-3; possible D gene TRBD1, 5 bases. CDR1 and CDR2 from the germline V gene are MGHDK and SYGVNS. This CDR3 comprises 13 residues. The V end lost 3 bases, the J end lost 6 bases, and 9 bases lay between the germline ends. CDR3 loop: CASSDLTENTIYF. CDR3 sequence (DNA): TGTGCCAGCAGTGACCTGACAGAAAACACCATATATTTT.

The rearrangement links TRBV5-6 to TRBJ1-1, with D unresolved. This CDR3 spans 14 amino acids. The germline CDR1 and CDR2 sequences are SGHDT and YYEEEE. Trimming stripped 3 bases from V and 4 bases from J, with 13 bases between. CDR3 sequence reads: CASSYRLASTEAFF. DNA for the CDR3: TGTGCCAGCAGCTATAGACTGGCGAGCACTGAAGCTTTCTTT.

The chain is built from TRBV27 and TRBJ1-6, with 7 bases identical to TRBD1. Germline assignment: CDR1 MNHEY and CDR2 SMNVEV (reference sequence). V gave up 6 bases and J gave up 7 bases; unmatched junction bases: 6. CDR3 length equals 14 residues. In DNA form, the CDR3 reads TGTGCCAGCAGGGGGACAGCTTTGAATTCACCCCTCCACTTT. This codes for CASRGTALNSPLHF.

The chain joins TRBV27 to TRBJ1-5; D ambiguous. Germline-derived CDR1 and CDR2 are MNHEY and SMNVEV (reference sequence). V was shortened by 3 bases and J by 0 bases, with 9 bases between the two germline ends. The CDR3 covers 15 residues. This chain's CDR3 is CASSLRFPSNQPQHF. CDR3 in DNA: TGTGCCAGCAGTTTGAGGTTTCCTAGCAATCAGCCCCAGCATTTT.

This chain joins TRBV7-2 and TRBJ2-2; a weak D match, TRBD1 (6 bases). The CDR3 spans 17 residues. In germline, CDR1 is SGHTA, CDR2 FQGNSA. Trimming took off 3 bases at V and 3 bases at J, with 17 bases between the two ends. The CDR3 DNA reads as TGTGCCAGCAGCTTCACCACCGGGGCAGGGGACACCGGGGAGCTGTTTTTT. It is translated as CASSFTTGAGDTGELFF. The full variable domain, completed using reference TRBV7-2 and TRBJ2-2, is GAGVSQSPSNKVTEKGKDVELRCDPISGHTALYWYRQSLGQGLEFLIYFQGNSAPDKSGLPSDRFSAERTGGSVSTLTIQRTQQEDSAVYLCASSFTTGAGDTGELFFGEGSRLTVL.

This chain uses TRBV5-4 with TRBJ2-3; 10 positions agree with TRBD1. The germline gives CDR1 SGHNT, CDR2 YYREEE (reference sequence). V shed 5 bases, J shed 1 base, and the junction held 4 bases outside the gene matches. The CDR3 has 15 amino acids. The CDR3 region has the DNA TGTGCCAGCAGAGAAGGGACAGGGGGCACAGATACGCAGTATTTT. Translating it yields CASREGTGGTDTQYF.

This sequence joins TRBV28 and TRBJ1-2; tentatively, D is TRBD1 (5 bases). V lost 11 bases, J lost 4 bases, and 20 bases lay in between. Per germline, CDR1 MDHEN and CDR2 SYDVKM. This CDR3 is built from 14 residues. The CDR3 DNA reads as TGTGCCGGGGGTGGAGGGGAGATTGGCTATGGCTACACCTTC. It codes for CAGGGGEIGYGYTF.

The chain combines TRBV6-5 with TRBJ2-2, with D possibly matching TRBD1 (6 bases). From germline, CDR1 is MNHEY and CDR2 SVGAGI. V lost 2 bases and J 5 bases, leaving 12 bases between the germline ends. CDR3 length: 15 amino acids. The CDR3 spells CASSYGQLPTGELFF. The DNA of the CDR3 is TGTGCCAGCAGTTACGGACAGCTTCCAACCGGGGAGCTGTTTTTT.

The chain links TRBV5-1 to TRBJ2-1; 8 nucleotides align to TRBD2. The ends lost 0 bases at V and 8 bases at J; junction bases unmatched: 7. The CDR3 is 15 residues long. Germline values: CDR1 SGHRS, CDR2 YFSETQ. CDR3 sequence reads: CASSLAGGGLYEQFF. The CDR3 DNA sequence: TGCGCCAGCAGCTTGGCTGGCGGGGGGTTGTATGAGCAGTTCTTC.

J is TRBJ2-1 and V is TRBV2; D is perhaps TRBD2 (5 bases). Germline V lookup: CDR1 SNHLY, CDR2 FYNNEI. CDR3 length equals 15 residues. V dropped 4 bases and J dropped 5 bases, with 15 bases sitting between them. CDR3: CASSGASLRDNEQFF. The CDR3 nucleotides read TGTGCCAGCAGTGGGGCTAGCCTTCGAGACAATGAGCAGTTCTTC.

The chain employs TRBV28 and TRBJ1-2, with D hard to call. Germline CDR1 and CDR2: MDHEN and SYDVKM. The CDR3 is 15 residues long. Trimming pared 5 bases from V and 0 bases from J, leaving 13 bases between. CDR3: CASSPPLPANYGYTF. The CDR3, as DNA: TGTGCCAGCAGTCCACCCTTACCAGCTAACTATGGCTACACCTTC.

The V and J genes are TRBV2 and TRBJ2-5; 11 positions agree with TRBD2. Trimming cost V 5 bases and J 5 bases; bases outside gene matches: 10. The CDR3 consists of 16 residues. CDR1 and CDR2 from the germline V gene are SNHLY and FYNNEI. The CDR3, as DNA: TGTGCCAGCAGTTACCGTAGCGGGGGGGCCGCGGAGACCCAGTACTTC. Its protein is CASSYRSGGAAETQYF.

This clone was detected a few times. The chain has TRBV24-1 and TRBJ2-7; 11 bases are shared with TRBD2. Germline V gene lookup returns CDR1 KGHDR and CDR2 SFDVKD. The CDR3 runs to 12 residues. J was trimmed by 4 bases and V by 10 bases; bases with no gene match: 2. The CDR3 DNA reads as TGTGCCACGACTAGCGGGGTATACGAGCAGTACGTC. It codes for CATTSGVYEQYV.

On this clone itself: A single base separates this from a much larger clone, so it may be a read error. CDR3 sequence reads: CASSPGTDTQYF. Here the CDR3 DNA reads TGTGCCAGCAGCCCCGGGACAGATACGCAGTATTTT. V usage is TRBV7-3 and J usage is TRBJ2-3; no definite D call. Germline assignment: CDR1 SGHTA and CDR2 FQGTGA. Deletions cut 5 bases from V and 3 bases from J, with 6 bases between. This CDR3 contains 12 residues.

The chain couples TRBV5-4 to TRBJ2-3; 7 bases are a match to TRBD2. This CDR3 is 15 amino acids long. In germline, CDR1 is SGHNT, CDR2 YYREEE (reference sequence). V shed 4 bases, J shed 0 bases, and the junction held 5 bases outside the gene matches. The CDR3 bases are TGTGCCAGCAGCGACCGGGGGGATAGCACAGATACGCAGTATTTT. Its translation is CASSDRGDSTDTQYF.

This clone was seen only once. The V and J genes are TRBV9 and TRBJ1-1; TRBD1 might be the D (6 bases). V was trimmed by 0 bases and J by 5 bases, leaving 11 bases between them. The CDR3 contains 14 residues. The germline CDR1 and CDR2 sequences are SGDLS and YYNGEE. CDR3 sequence reads: CASSVASGVTEAFF. CDR3 sequence (DNA): TGTGCCAGCAGCGTAGCTTCAGGGGTGACTGAAGCTTTCTTT.

This chain links TRBV5-6 with TRBJ1-2; TRBD1 agrees at 7 bases. The CDR3 is made up of 15 amino acids. CDR1 and CDR2 from the germline V gene are SGHDT and YYEEEE. The V and J ends lost 1 base and 2 bases, in that order; junction bases with no gene match: 5. For the CDR3, the DNA is TGTGCCAGCAGCTTGTTCACAGGGGCAAACTATGGCTACACCTTC. Its protein product is CASSLFTGANYGYTF.

V gene TRBV14 combines with J gene TRBJ2-1; 7 nucleotides match TRBD2. The trim removed 1 base at V and 3 bases at J, leaving 3 bases unmatched. CDR1 and CDR2 (germline): SGHDN, FVKESK. This CDR3 has 15 residues. CDR3 bases: TGTGCCAGCAGCCAAGTTGCGGGGGTCTACAATGAGCAGTTCTTC. Its translation is CASSQVAGVYNEQFF.

This chain connects TRBV11-2 to TRBJ2-1; a possible D gene is TRBD1 (6 bases). Germline V gene sequence: CDR1 SGHAT, CDR2 FQNNGV. V lost 5 bases, J lost 4 bases, and 18 bases lay in between. The CDR3 sequence is 16 residues long. CDR3 in amino acids: CASSPAIGTTYNEQFF. DNA for the CDR3: TGTGCCAGCAGCCCGGCCATCGGGACAACTTACAATGAGCAGTTCTTC.

This chain joins TRBV6-5 and TRBJ2-5; weak D call: TRBD1 (5 bases). Germline V CDR1 and CDR2: MNHEY, SVGAGI. Trimming removed 5 bases at V and 5 bases at J, with 15 bases between. This CDR3 comprises 14 residues. DNA of the CDR3: TGTGCCAGCAGTCCGGCCAGGGCCAGGGAGACCCAGTACTTC. It yields the protein CASSPARARETQYF.

This clone came up a few times. V is TRBV28 and J is TRBJ1-5, with unresolved D. The CDR3 covers 14 residues. V gave up 8 bases and J gave up 4 bases, with 15 bases separating them. Germline V CDR1 and CDR2: MDHEN, SYDVKM. The CDR3 DNA is TGTGCCAGCCGCACCCCACTCATGAATCAGCCCCAGCATTTT. Its protein product is CASRTPLMNQPQHF.

This clone was seen a handful of times. The gene calls are TRBV6-5 and TRBJ1-2; D uncertain. Germline V CDR1 and CDR2: MNHEY, SVGAGI. Deletions cut 5 bases from V and 7 bases from J, with 11 bases between. The CDR3 is made up of 12 amino acids. CDR3 residues: CASSRGGSGYTF. CDR3 bases: TGTGCCAGCAGTCGGGGAGGGTCTGGCTACACCTTC.

The rearrangement uses TRBV19 and TRBJ1-3; the match to TRBD1 covers 9 bases. The CDR3 totals 15 residues. The germline V gene encodes CDR1 LNHDA and CDR2 SQIVND (reference sequence). Unmatched junction bases numbered 4, after V lost 5 bases and J lost 2 bases. This CDR3 reads CASSLRQGAGNTIYF. As DNA, the CDR3 is TGTGCCAGTAGTCTGAGACAGGGGGCTGGAAACACCATATATTTT.

This chain uses TRBV7-9 with TRBJ2-3; a weak D match, TRBD1 (5 bases). Trimming pared 1 base from V and 6 bases from J, leaving 11 bases between. CDR3 length: 14 amino acids. From germline, CDR1 is SEHNR and CDR2 FQNEAQ (reference sequence). This CDR3 reads CASSLGGLGDTQYF. The CDR3 DNA reads TGTGCCAGCAGCTTAGGGGGCCTCGGGGATACGCAGTATTTT.

This clone was detected a few times. This chain links TRBV28 with TRBJ1-2; 10 bases align to TRBD1. This CDR3 is 15 amino acids long. The J segment lost 5 bases and the V segment lost 6 bases, leaving 9 bases of the junction unmatched. Germline-derived CDR1 and CDR2 are MDHEN and SYDVKM. The CDR3 DNA reads as TGTGCCAGCAGCCCCCCCGGACAGGGGGGGTATGGCTACACCTTC. As protein: CASSPPGQGGYGYTF.

J is TRBJ1-1 and V is TRBV9; D not resolved. The V and J ends lost 1 base and 3 bases respectively, with 10 bases between them. Germline values: CDR1 SGDLS, CDR2 YYNGEE. CDR3 length: 14 residues. In DNA, the CDR3 is TGTGCCAGCAGCGTAACCCCCCGGGACACTGAAGCTTTCTTT. Translated: CASSVTPRDTEAFF. The complete variable domain, with remaining parts taken from reference TRBV9 and TRBJ1-1, reads DSGVTQTPKHLITATGQRVTLRCSPRSGDLSVYWYQQSLDQGLQFLIQYYNGEERAKGNILERFSAQQFPDLHSELNLSSLELGDSALYFCASSVTPRDTEAFFGQGTRLTVV.

This clone was counted a few times. CDR3 loop: CASRLESLLGGELFF. DNA of the CDR3: TGTGCCAGCAGATTGGAGTCTCTCTTGGGCGGGGAGCTGTTTTTT. The chain employs TRBV2 and TRBJ2-2; D not certain. The CDR3 spans 15 residues. Deletions cut 6 bases from V and 7 bases from J, with 18 bases between. CDR1 and CDR2 from the germline V gene are SNHLY and FYNNEI.

This chain connects TRBV7-2 to TRBJ2-6, with TRBD1 matching 8 bases. The CDR3 covers 18 residues. Germline V gene sequence: CDR1 SGHTA, CDR2 FQGNSA. Unmatched junction bases numbered 7, after V lost 3 bases and J lost 0 bases. The CDR3 region is CASSFSGQGFSGANVLTF. CDR3 bases: TGTGCCAGCAGCTTTTCAGGACAGGGATTCTCTGGGGCCAACGTCCTGACTTTC.

The chain is built from TRBV5-4 and TRBJ1-5; D is ambiguous. CDR1 SGHNT and CDR2 YYREEE come from the germline V gene (reference sequence). CDR3 size: 15 residues. With 0 bases removed from V and 6 bases from J, the gap between germline ends came to 13 bases. The chain's CDR3 is CASSLGDGEGQPQHF. CDR3 sequence (DNA): TGTGCCAGCAGCTTGGGAGACGGGGAAGGTCAGCCCCAGCATTTT.

This sequence joins TRBV14 and TRBJ2-3, with 7 bases lining up with TRBD1. Germline V gene lookup returns CDR1 SGHDN and CDR2 FVKESK. This CDR3 is 18 amino acids long. V gave up 2 bases and J gave up 0 bases; unmatched junction bases: 11. CDR3 coding DNA: TGTGCCAGCAGCCAAAAGGGTTACAGGGGATGGAGCACAGATACGCAGTATTTT. Translation: CASSQKGYRGWSTDTQYF.

The table lists this clone with a few counts. This chain joins TRBV28 and TRBJ1-1; D ambiguous. The CDR3 is made up of 15 amino acids. The germline V gene has CDR1 MDHEN and CDR2 SYDVKM. Trimming took off 2 bases at V and 3 bases at J, with 13 bases between the two ends. The CDR3 protein is CASSLGAQRDTEAFF. DNA of the CDR3: TGTGCCAGCAGTTTAGGTGCCCAGCGGGACACTGAAGCTTTCTTT.